This entry lists 23 T cell receptor beta chains sequenced from one sample in a study of cytomegalovirus exposure and HLA in healthy donors. The protocol was immunoSEQ multiplex PCR, while the TCRdb copy is restricted to in-frame clones and leaves out a portion. The profile shows fewer than 150,000 clones, approximately 80% of them singletons. Sample: PBMCs. Receptors were obtained from a man aged 30-40 years in good health and CMV-seropositive.

V and J are TRBV2 and TRBJ2-2; weak D call: TRBD1 (6 bases). This CDR3 is built from 15 residues. The germline CDR1 and CDR2 sequences are SNHLY and FYNNEI. Trimming stripped 8 bases from V and 0 bases from J, with 13 bases between. The CDR3 region is CASRKDSSNTGELFF. The DNA of the CDR3 is TGTGCCAGCCGTAAGGACAGCTCGAACACCGGGGAGCTGTTTTTT.

The J gene is TRBJ2-7, the V gene TRBV9; weak D call: TRBD2 (5 bases). Trimming stripped 4 bases from V and 2 bases from J, with 13 bases between. CDR3 length: 14 amino acids. Germline assignment: CDR1 SGDLS and CDR2 YYNGEE. This CDR3 reads CASSPGGGTYEQYF. For the CDR3, the DNA is TGTGCCAGCAGCCCCGGTGGAGGAACCTACGAGCAGTACTTC.

The rearrangement links TRBV19 to TRBJ2-1; D perhaps matches TRBD2 (6 bases). The CDR3 loop spans 14 amino acids. V lost 7 bases to trimming and J lost 2 bases, with 12 bases between them. CDR1 is LNHDA, CDR2 SQIVND, per germline (reference sequence). For the CDR3, the DNA is TGTGCCAGTAATCCGGGGGTAGCCTACAATGAGCAGTTCTTC. It yields the protein CASNPGVAYNEQFF.

The V call is TRBV5-1, the J call TRBJ2-3; 7 positions agree with TRBD1. Per the germline V gene, CDR1 is SGHRS and CDR2 is YFSETQ. The CDR3 totals 13 residues. Trimming removed 4 bases from V and 4 bases from J; junction bases left unmatched: 3. The CDR3: CASSMGTADTQYF. CDR3 bases: TGCGCCAGCAGCATGGGGACAGCAGATACGCAGTATTTT.

V is TRBV28 and J is TRBJ1-1; D gene ambiguous. CDR3 size: 11 residues. Germline loops: CDR1 MDHEN, CDR2 SYDVKM. V gave up 3 bases and J gave up 6 bases, with 5 bases separating them. The CDR3 nucleotides are TGTGCCAGCAGTTTGCAGTCTGAAGCTTTCTTT. It codes for CASSLQSEAFF.

The chain carries TRBV18 and TRBJ2-1; 7 bases align to TRBD2. The CDR3 consists of 15 residues. With V trimmed by 2 bases and J by 3 bases, 4 bases remained unmatched. Germline V gene sequence: CDR1 KGHSH, CDR2 LQKENI. In DNA, the CDR3 is TGTGCCAGCTCACCAAGGCTAGCGGACTACAATGAGCAGTTCTTC. It is translated as CASSPRLADYNEQFF.

This chain joins TRBV7-9 and TRBJ1-1; weak D call: TRBD1 (6 bases). This CDR3 has 12 amino acids. In germline, CDR1 is SEHNR, CDR2 FQNEAQ (reference sequence). V lost 4 bases to trimming and J lost 8 bases, with 11 bases between them. CDR3 sequence: CASSSGTGEAFF. Here the CDR3 DNA reads TGTGCCAGCAGCTCGGGAACAGGGGAAGCTTTCTTT.

The chain employs TRBV29-1 and TRBJ2-1, with TRBD2 matching over 12 bases. The CDR3 covers 15 residues. The germline CDR1 and CDR2 sequences are SQVTM and ANQGSEA. The J segment lost 5 bases and the V segment lost 2 bases, leaving 4 bases of the junction unmatched. This CDR3 reads CSVETLAGGHNEQFF. In DNA, the CDR3 is TGCAGCGTTGAAACCCTAGCGGGGGGGCACAATGAGCAGTTCTTC.

The chain couples TRBV5-1 to TRBJ1-6; TRBD1 matches 8 bases. J lost 7 bases, V lost 6 bases, and 12 bases had no gene match. The germline V gene encodes CDR1 SGHRS and CDR2 YFSETQ. This CDR3 spans 16 amino acids. The CDR3 bases are TGCGCCAGCACCTTTGGTCCGGACAGGGAGAATTCACCCCTCCACTTT. Amino acid sequence: CASTFGPDRENSPLHF. The full variable domain, its missing parts supplied by reference TRBV5-1 and TRBJ1-6, is KAGVTQTPRYLIKTRGQQVTLSCSPISGHRSVSWYQQTPGQGLQFLFEYFSETQRNKGNFPGRFSGRQFSNSRSEMNVSTLELGDSALYLCASTFGPDRENSPLHFGNGTRLTVT.

The J gene is TRBJ2-7, the V gene TRBV6-4; D is possibly TRBD1 (5 bases). Trimming left V 2 bases short and J 3 bases short, with 8 bases between. CDR3 length: 13 residues. Germline assignment: CDR1 MRHNA and CDR2 SNTAGT. As DNA, the CDR3 is TGTGCCAGCAGTGACGTGGGGCTCTACGAGCAGTACTTC. Its translation: CASSDVGLYEQYF.

V usage is TRBV9 and J usage is TRBJ1-3; TRBD1 agrees at 11 bases. From germline, CDR1 is SGDLS and CDR2 YYNGEE. This CDR3 has 17 residues. Trimming at V came to 3 bases and at J to 0 bases, leaving 5 bases not matched to a gene. Here the CDR3 DNA reads TGTGCCAGCAGCGCATCCGGGACAGGGGGCTCTGGAAACACCATATATTTT. Translated, it gives CASSASGTGGSGNTIYF.

The V and J genes are TRBV6-1 and TRBJ2-5, with D perhaps matching TRBD2 (7 bases). CDR1 is MNHNS and CDR2 is SASEGT in the germline V gene. With 0 bases removed from V and 5 bases from J, the gap between germline ends came to 16 bases. There are 16 residues in the CDR3. CDR3 DNA sequence: TGTGCCAGCAGTGAAGCCCTCTTACAGGGAGGGGAGACCCAGTACTTC. It specifies CASSEALLQGGETQYF.

The V and J genes are TRBV7-9 and TRBJ2-7; D is perhaps TRBD2 (5 bases). Germline V gene data show CDR1 as SEHNR and CDR2 as FQNEAQ (reference sequence). This CDR3 is built from 15 residues. Trimming took off 1 base at V and 2 bases at J, with 12 bases between the two ends. The DNA of the CDR3 is TGTGCCAGCAGCTTAGGGGCCGGGAAACCCTACGAGCAGTACTTC. This encodes CASSLGAGKPYEQYF.

V gene TRBV5-5 combines with J gene TRBJ1-1; D is perhaps TRBD1 (5 bases). The length of the CDR3 is 15 residues. In germline, CDR1 is SGHKS, CDR2 YYEKEE (reference sequence). The ends were cut back, 0 bases at V and 1 base at J, with 10 bases in the middle. This CDR3 reads CASSLEPGSNTEAFF. The CDR3 DNA follows: TGTGCCAGCAGCTTGGAGCCAGGGTCGAACACTGAAGCTTTCTTT.

Notes on this clone: Other DNA sequences within the sample encode an identical CDR3. V usage is TRBV29-1 and J usage is TRBJ2-5; D gene unclear. Germline V gene data show CDR1 as SQVTM and CDR2 as ANQGSEA. The CDR3 length is 12 residues. V lost 7 bases and J 2 bases, leaving 11 bases between the germline ends. The CDR3 protein is CSAAGGQETQYF. In DNA, the CDR3 is TGCAGCGCCGCCGGCGGACAAGAGACCCAGTACTTC.

CDR3 bases: TGTGCCAGCAGCAAGGGGGCTGAAGCTTTCTTT. As protein: CASSKGAEAFF. V and J are TRBV14 and TRBJ1-1, with TRBD1 as a possible D gene (6 bases). The CDR3 is 11 amino acids. The V gene's germline CDR1 is SGHDN and CDR2 FVKESK. Trimming removed 5 bases at V and 6 bases at J, with 7 bases between.

This clone was seen just once. J is TRBJ2-1 and V is TRBV5-1, with 10 bases lining up with TRBD1. The CDR3 has 15 amino acids. The V and J ends lost 4 bases and 5 bases, in that order; junction bases with no gene match: 6. Germline CDR1 SGHRS, CDR2 YFSETQ. CDR3 residues: CASSGGTGENNEQFF. The CDR3 region has the DNA TGCGCCAGCAGCGGAGGGACAGGGGAAAACAATGAGCAGTTCTTC.

CDR3: CASSLPDYYNEQFF. The CDR3 nucleotides are TGTGCCAGCAGCTTACCCGACTACTACAATGAGCAGTTCTTC. V and J are TRBV7-9 and TRBJ2-1; TRBD2 is a possible D gene (5 bases). Germline CDR1 SEHNR, CDR2 FQNEAQ (reference sequence). V was shortened by 2 bases and J by 3 bases, with 8 bases between the two germline ends. The CDR3 runs 14 residues.

The chain recombines TRBV29-1 with TRBJ2-5; 14 bases agree with TRBD2. Germline assignment: CDR1 SQVTM and CDR2 ANQGSEA. The CDR3 spans 15 residues. Trimming at V came to 5 bases and at J to 5 bases, leaving 7 bases not matched to a gene. DNA of the CDR3: TGCAGCGTTTCGGGACTAGCGGGAGTGGGTGAGACCCAGTACTTC. It specifies CSVSGLAGVGETQYF.

V and J are TRBV29-1 and TRBJ2-1, with 8 positions matching TRBD2. V lost 1 base to trimming and J lost 3 bases; unmatched junction nucleotides: 2. Germline assignment: CDR1 SQVTM and CDR2 ANQGSEA. The length of the CDR3 is 14 residues. The CDR3 sequence is CSVEGGGSYNEQFF. The CDR3 nucleotides are TGCAGCGTTGAAGGCGGGGGGAGCTACAATGAGCAGTTCTTC.

This clone has a handful of counts. The genes are TRBV5-1 and TRBJ2-1, with D possibly TRBD2 on 5 matching bases. The germline V and J ends were trimmed by 0 bases and 0 bases, with 7 bases remaining between them. CDR1 is SGHRS, CDR2 YFSETQ, per germline. The CDR3 length is 15 residues. Here the CDR3 reads CASSLGESSYNEQFF. The CDR3 DNA reads TGCGCCAGCAGCTTGGGGGAGTCCTCCTACAATGAGCAGTTCTTC.

The rearrangement links TRBV5-6 to TRBJ2-3; 8 positions agree with TRBD1. Per germline, CDR1 SGHDT and CDR2 YYEEEE. J gave up 2 bases and V 4 bases, and 3 bases lay outside the gene matches. This CDR3 comprises 14 residues. CDR3 sequence (DNA): TGTGCCAGCAGCCGACAGGGGTACACAGATACGCAGTATTTT. Protein product: CASSRQGYTDTQYF.

This clone has more than one count but fewer than ten. The chain employs TRBV4-1 and TRBJ2-4; 7 nucleotides agree with TRBD2. The ends lost 0 bases at V and 2 bases at J; junction bases unmatched: 10. This CDR3 has 18 amino acids. The germline V gene has CDR1 MGHRA and CDR2 YSYEKL. The CDR3 reads CASSQETVAGVPKNIQYF. The CDR3 DNA reads as TGCGCCAGCAGCCAAGAAACGGTGGCGGGGGTCCCCAAAAACATTCAGTACTTC.